Presented here are 3 T cell receptor beta chains from one specimen sequenced in a study of cytomegalovirus exposure and HLA in healthy donors (TCRdb year 2017). To prepare the library, the immunoSEQ multiplex PCR assay was applied. A mixture of 60 forward primers for TCR Vbeta segments and 13 reverse primers for TCR Jbeta segments was used in the multiplex PCR. The table was pulled from immuneACCESS by TCRdb, which kept in-frame rearrangements only. Such tables lose some clones; where checked, under half of the loss comes from unresolved V genes, and the rest has no known cause. For this sample there are fewer than 200,000 clones; approximately 80% appear just once. The biggest ten clones account for about 0.77% of the sample. Sequencing used PBMCs. The receptors here all came from a woman younger than 35 in good health and CMV-seronegative.

V and J are TRBV12-5 and TRBJ1-1; D perhaps matches TRBD1 (6 bases). CDR3 length: 13 amino acids. Germline V gives CDR1 LGHNT, CDR2 FRNRAP. V shed 6 bases and J shed 5 bases, with 13 bases lying between them. CDR3 sequence reads: CASGLARGTEAFF. The CDR3 nucleotides are TGTGCTAGTGGACTTGCGAGGGGGACTGAAGCTTTCTTT.

With respect to this clone: Other DNA sequences within the sample encode an identical CDR3. J is TRBJ2-3 and V is TRBV7-2; no reliable D call. The CDR3 is made up of 13 amino acids. CDR1 SGHTA and CDR2 FQGNSA come from the germline V gene. The V end lost 4 bases, the J end lost 2 bases, and 7 bases lay between the germline ends. CDR3 bases: TGTGCCAGCAGCTCCACATCCACAGATACGCAGTATTTT. This encodes CASSSTSTDTQYF.

The chain combines TRBV6-1 with TRBJ1-2, with TRBD1 as a possible D gene (6 bases). The germline V and J ends were trimmed by 8 bases and 8 bases, with 15 bases remaining between them. The CDR3 totals 12 residues. From germline, CDR1 is MNHNS and CDR2 SASEGT. Here the CDR3 reads CASRLQGWGYTF. CDR3 nucleotides: TGTGCCAGCCGGCTACAGGGATGGGGCTACACCTTC.